This TCR beta chain was observed in a study of blood T cell repertoires in COVID-19. Trimming took 3 bases from V and 8 from J, leaving 13 bases between them. This CDR3 contains 13 residues. Germline CDR1 is KGHSH and CDR2 is LQKENI. Clones were read by immunoSEQ multiplex PCR, and TCRdb kept only the in-frame ones, dropping some. The repertoire holds 130,000 to 150,000 clones, 80% seen once, with 5% in the top ten. The sample taken for sequencing was peripheral blood. The source is a woman between 50 and 59 years old with acute or convalescent COVID-19. The V gene is TRBV18, the J gene TRBJ1-2; D may be TRBD1 (5 bases). The CDR3: CASSPGQRDGYTF. DNA of the CDR3: TGTGCCAGCTCACCTGGGCAGCGGGACGGCTACACCTTC.